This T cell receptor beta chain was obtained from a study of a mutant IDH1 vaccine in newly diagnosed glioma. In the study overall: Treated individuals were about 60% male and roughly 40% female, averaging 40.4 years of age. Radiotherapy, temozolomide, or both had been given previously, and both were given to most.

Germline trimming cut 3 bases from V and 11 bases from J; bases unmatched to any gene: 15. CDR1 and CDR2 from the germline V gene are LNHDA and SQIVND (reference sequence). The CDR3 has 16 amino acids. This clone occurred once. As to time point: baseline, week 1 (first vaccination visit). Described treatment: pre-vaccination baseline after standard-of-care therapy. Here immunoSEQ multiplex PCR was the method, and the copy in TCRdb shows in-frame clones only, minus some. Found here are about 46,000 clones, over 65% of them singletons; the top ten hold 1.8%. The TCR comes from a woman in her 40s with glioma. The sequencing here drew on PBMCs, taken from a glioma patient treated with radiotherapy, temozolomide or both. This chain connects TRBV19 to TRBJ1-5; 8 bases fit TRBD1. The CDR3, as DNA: TGTGCCAGTAGTATGGGCAGGGGGCGACCAGAAGGGGCCCAGCATTTT. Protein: CASSMGRGRPEGAQHF.